What follows are 26 T cell receptor beta chains derived from one specimen sequenced in a study of cytomegalovirus exposure and HLA in healthy donors. Sequenced by immunoSEQ multiplex PCR; TCRdb stores in-frame clones only, minus some. Of about 310,000 clones in the sample, around 90% are singletons; the top ten hold around 0.96%. The specimen sequenced was PBMCs. Receptors originate from a man under 40 in good health and CMV-seronegative.

This chain links TRBV5-1 with TRBJ2-7; the match to TRBD2 covers 10 bases. The length of the CDR3 is 14 residues. Losses at the gene ends were 2 bases for V and 7 bases for J; bases not matched to a gene: 6. Germline CDR1 SGHRS, CDR2 YFSETQ. This chain's CDR3 is CASSFFLAGVEQYF. The CDR3 DNA reads TGCGCCAGCAGCTTCTTCCTAGCGGGGGTAGAGCAGTACTTC.

This chain links TRBV2 with TRBJ2-3, with 7 nucleotides matching TRBD2. The CDR3 consists of 15 residues. Germline assignment: CDR1 SNHLY and CDR2 FYNNEI. Trimming removed 6 bases from V and 5 bases from J; junction bases left unmatched: 11. The CDR3 region has the DNA TGTGCCAGCAGACGCAGACTAGCCACGGAAGATACGCAGTATTTT. This encodes CASRRRLATEDTQYF. Complete variable domain (other parts from reference TRBV2 and TRBJ2-3): EPEVTQTPSHQVTQMGQEVILRCVPISNHLYFYWYRQILGQKVEFLVSFYNNEISEKSEIFDDQFSVERPDGSNFTLKIRSTKLEDSAMYFCASRRRLATEDTQYFGPGTRLTVL.

This chain joins TRBV6-5 and TRBJ1-1; no firm D call. V was cut by 8 bases and J by 2 bases, with 12 bases left in between. Per the germline V gene, CDR1 is MNHEY and CDR2 is SVGAGI. This CDR3 contains 13 residues. CDR3 region: CASGERENTEAFF. CDR3 coding DNA: TGTGCCAGCGGAGAGCGAGAAAACACTGAAGCTTTCTTT.

V gene TRBV19 combines with J gene TRBJ2-7, with a possible D match to TRBD1 (5 bases). The CDR3 spans 13 residues. Germline CDR1 and CDR2: LNHDA and SQIVND (reference sequence). With 3 bases removed from V and 4 bases from J, the gap between germline ends came to 10 bases. CDR3 in amino acids: CASSIPGIYEQYF. The CDR3 nucleotides read TGTGCCAGTAGTATTCCAGGGATTTACGAGCAGTACTTC.

This clone came up a few times. The chain has TRBV6-6 and TRBJ2-2; D gene uncertain. Trimming stripped 5 bases from V and 4 bases from J, with 8 bases between. Germline loops: CDR1 MNHNY, CDR2 SVGAGI (reference sequence). This CDR3 has 13 amino acids. Here the CDR3 reads CASSLRGTGELFF. Here the CDR3 DNA reads TGTGCCAGCAGTCTCCGAGGCACCGGGGAGCTGTTTTTT.

J is TRBJ2-5 and V is TRBV5-1; the D is unclear. CDR1 and CDR2 from the germline V gene are SGHRS and YFSETQ. The CDR3 extends over 14 amino acids. V lost 1 base to trimming and J lost 0 bases, with 7 bases between them. The CDR3, as DNA: TGCGCCAGCAGCTTGTCCCCGTACCAAGAGACCCAGTACTTC. Its translation is CASSLSPYQETQYF.

The chain uses TRBV5-1 and TRBJ1-1; 7 nucleotides match TRBD1. J lost 7 bases, V lost 4 bases, and 10 bases had no gene match. The CDR3 sequence is 14 residues long. Germline CDR1 and CDR2: SGHRS and YFSETQ. CDR3: CASSLVPGQSEAFF. The CDR3 DNA reads as TGCGCCAGCAGCCTCGTACCGGGACAGAGTGAAGCTTTCTTT.

This chain connects TRBV27 to TRBJ2-5; no reliable D call. Trimming shortened V by 4 bases and J by 5 bases, and 17 bases separated the two germline ends. This CDR3 is built from 15 residues. Germline V CDR1 and CDR2: MNHEY, SMNVEV (reference sequence). DNA for the CDR3: TGTGCCAGCAGTTACCTGAATGGGTTGGAGGAGACCCAGTACTTC. Its protein is CASSYLNGLEETQYF.

The chain has TRBV7-8 and TRBJ1-1; D is uncertain. CDR3 length: 13 residues. The germline V gene encodes CDR1 SGHVS and CDR2 FQNEAQ. Trimming left V 1 base short and J 5 bases short, with 8 bases between. CDR3 sequence reads: CASSLVPGTEAFF. The CDR3 nucleotides read TGTGCCAGCAGCTTAGTACCGGGGACTGAAGCTTTCTTT.

The rearrangement uses TRBV29-1 and TRBJ2-7; 11 bases line up with TRBD2. Germline V lookup: CDR1 SQVTM, CDR2 ANQGSEA. CDR3 length: 18 residues. The V segment lost 4 bases and the J segment 3 bases; nucleotides outside the gene matches: 17. The CDR3 region has the DNA TGCAGCGTTGTGGGCGCTAGCGGGGGGCCTAGGGCCGACTACGAGCAGTACTTC. Its translation is CSVVGASGGPRADYEQYF.

This chain connects TRBV7-9 to TRBJ1-1, with D maybe TRBD1 (6 bases). The CDR3 has 14 residues. CDR1 and CDR2 (germline): SEHNR, FQNEAQ (reference sequence). V lost 3 bases to trimming and J lost 0 bases, with 8 bases between them. CDR3 sequence: CASSFQGMNTEAFF. The CDR3 DNA reads TGTGCCAGCAGCTTTCAGGGGATGAACACTGAAGCTTTCTTT.

The genes are TRBV7-9 and TRBJ2-5; D might be TRBD2 (5 bases). The CDR3 totals 13 residues. V dropped 3 bases and J dropped 4 bases, with 9 bases sitting between them. In germline, CDR1 is SEHNR, CDR2 FQNEAQ (reference sequence). In nucleotides, the CDR3 is TGTGCCAGCAGCTTTAAACGGGGAGAGACCCAGTACTTC. Translating gives CASSFKRGETQYF. The full variable domain, rest sourced from reference TRBV7-9 and TRBJ2-5, is DTGVSQNPRHKITKRGQNVTFRCDPISEHNRLYWYRQTLGQGPEFLTYFQNEAQLEKSRLLSDRFSAERPKGSFSTLEIQRTEQGDSAMYLCASSFKRGETQYFGPGTRLLVL.

The rearrangement joins TRBV9 to TRBJ2-1; 11 nucleotides agree with TRBD2. V shed 2 bases and J 6 bases; nucleotides not matched to a gene: 4. Looked up from germline, CDR1 is SGDLS and CDR2 is YYNGEE. CDR3 length equals 15 residues. The DNA of the CDR3 is TGTGCCAGCAGCGTTAGCGGGGGGGCCATCAATGAGCAGTTCTTC. Translating it yields CASSVSGGAINEQFF.

This clone came up once. This rearrangement joins TRBV15 to TRBJ1-4; 7 bases match TRBD1. This CDR3 is 16 amino acids long. Germline V gene sequence: CDR1 LNHNV, CDR2 YYDKDF (reference sequence). V lost 0 bases to trimming and J lost 4 bases; unmatched junction nucleotides: 5. The CDR3: CATSRDLGQLNEKLFF. The CDR3 nucleotides read TGTGCCACCAGCAGAGATCTGGGACAGCTTAATGAAAAACTGTTTTTT. Together with reference TRBV15 and TRBJ1-4, the CDR3 gives the full variable domain: DAMVIQNPRYQVTQFGKPVTLSCSQTLNHNVMYWYQQKSSQAPKLLFHYYDKDFNNEADTPDNFQSRRPNTSFCFLDIRSPGLGDTAMYLCATSRDLGQLNEKLFFGSGTQLSVL.

The chain employs TRBV4-2 and TRBJ2-7; 7 nucleotides match TRBD1. The CDR3 loop spans 14 amino acids. CDR1 and CDR2 (germline): LGHNA, YNFKEQ. Losses at the gene ends were 5 bases for V and 3 bases for J; bases not matched to a gene: 7. CDR3 sequence (DNA): TGTGCCAGCAGCGACCGACAGGGCCACTACGAGCAGTACTTC. Amino acids: CASSDRQGHYEQYF.

The V call is TRBV14, the J call TRBJ1-2; tentative D call: TRBD1 (6 bases). Deletions cut 2 bases from V and 4 bases from J, with 11 bases between. Germline V gene sequence: CDR1 SGHDN, CDR2 FVKESK. This CDR3 contains 14 residues. Here the CDR3 reads CASSQPGQSYGYTF. The DNA for the CDR3 is TGTGCCAGCAGCCAACCAGGACAGAGCTATGGCTACACCTTC. Supplemented by reference TRBV14 and TRBJ1-2, the full variable domain reads EAGVTQFPSHSVIEKGQTVTLRCDPISGHDNLYWYRRVMGKEIKFLLHFVKESKQDESGMPNNRFLAERTGGTYSTLKVQPAELEDSGVYFCASSQPGQSYGYTFGSGTRLTVV.

The rearrangement uses TRBV19 and TRBJ1-2; 7 bases line up with TRBD1. V lost 3 bases and J lost 1; bases outside the gene matches: 8. The CDR3 is made up of 16 amino acids. Germline CDR1 reads LNHDA; CDR2 reads SQIVND (reference sequence). The CDR3 protein is CASSIRVTGSNYGYTF. CDR3 nucleotide sequence: TGTGCCAGTAGTATCAGGGTGACAGGGAGTAACTATGGCTACACCTTC.

The chain has TRBV15 and TRBJ1-5; D gene unclear. CDR1 LNHNV and CDR2 YYDKDF come from the germline V gene (reference sequence). The V gene lost 0 bases and the J gene lost 9 bases, with 9 bases spanning the gap. The CDR3 totals 13 residues. CDR3 amino acids: CATSRDGYRPQHF. CDR3 nucleotide sequence: TGTGCCACCAGCAGAGATGGGTACAGGCCCCAGCATTTT.

This chain links TRBV19 with TRBJ1-2; D perhaps matches TRBD1 (6 bases). This CDR3 is 14 amino acids long. Germline CDR1 and CDR2: LNHDA and SQIVND (reference sequence). Trimming took off 5 bases at V and 7 bases at J, with 17 bases between the two ends. The CDR3 reads CASSVAGGGGGYTF. CDR3 bases: TGTGCCAGTAGTGTAGCGGGGGGCGGTGGTGGCTACACCTTC.

This chain links TRBV30 with TRBJ2-5; tentative D call: TRBD1 (6 bases). V was shortened by 0 bases and J by 14 bases, with 19 bases between the two germline ends. The CDR3 is 13 amino acids. In germline, CDR1 is GTSNPN, CDR2 SVGIG (reference sequence). The CDR3 DNA is TGTGCCTGGAGTGTAAAGGGGTTAGACAGGCACTACTTC. It codes for CAWSVKGLDRHYF. Combining the CDR3 with reference TRBV30 and TRBJ2-5 gives the whole variable domain SQTIHQWPATLVQPVGSPLSLECTVEGTSNPNLYWYRQAAGRGLQLLFYSVGIGQISSEVPQNLSASRPQDRQFILSSKKLLLSDSGFYLCAWSVKGLDRHYFGPGTRLLVL.

The chain recombines TRBV29-1 with TRBJ2-7, with 8 bases matching TRBD2. This CDR3 has 15 amino acids. Germline V gene lookup returns CDR1 SQVTM and CDR2 ANQGSEA. Trimming removed 1 base from V and 4 bases from J; junction bases left unmatched: 9. CDR3 protein: CSVEAGGGLRYEQYF. The CDR3 DNA reads as TGCAGCGTTGAAGCGGGCGGGGGGCTCAGGTACGAGCAGTACTTC.

V gene TRBV19 combines with J gene TRBJ1-5, with D hard to call. Trimming cost V 6 bases and J 0 bases, with 12 bases left between them. This CDR3 region has 15 residues. The V gene's germline CDR1 is LNHDA and CDR2 SQIVND (reference sequence). CDR3 loop: CASRPSRNSNQPQHF. The CDR3 DNA follows: TGTGCCAGTAGACCCTCGAGGAATAGCAATCAGCCCCAGCATTTT.

The rearrangement joins TRBV5-1 to TRBJ2-2; TRBD1 aligns across 10 bases. CDR3 length: 14 amino acids. J was trimmed by 4 bases and V by 7 bases; bases with no gene match: 4. Germline CDR1 SGHRS, CDR2 YFSETQ. In DNA, the CDR3 is TGCGCCAGCCGACAGGGGGCGGTCACCGGGGAGCTGTTTTTT. Translating it yields CASRQGAVTGELFF.

The J gene is TRBJ2-1, the V gene TRBV7-2; D might be TRBD2 (5 bases). The V end lost 0 bases, the J end lost 0 bases, and 9 bases lay between the germline ends. The CDR3 is made up of 16 amino acids. Germline V gives CDR1 SGHTA, CDR2 FQGNSA. The CDR3 spells CASSLAVGSSYNEQFF. The DNA for the CDR3 is TGTGCCAGCAGCTTAGCGGTAGGGAGCTCCTACAATGAGCAGTTCTTC.

This chain joins TRBV5-6 and TRBJ2-7; 7 bases are shared with TRBD2. V dropped 3 bases and J dropped 0; count of bases not matched to a gene: 3. The germline gives CDR1 SGHDT, CDR2 YYEEEE. The CDR3 sequence is 14 residues long. The CDR3 bases are TGTGCCAGCAGCTGGGGAGGGAGCTCCTACGAGCAGTACTTC. This gives the protein CASSWGGSSYEQYF.

CDR3 in amino acids: CSVARGYEQYF. The DNA of the CDR3 is TGCAGCGTGGCTAGGGGGTATGAGCAGTACTTC. The V and J genes are TRBV29-1 and TRBJ2-7, with a tentative D call TRBD1 (6 bases). Trimming shortened V by 6 bases and J by 7 bases, and 13 bases separated the two germline ends. This CDR3 has 11 amino acids. Germline V gives CDR1 SQVTM, CDR2 ANQGSEA.